This T cell receptor (beta chain) was sequenced during a study of blood T cell repertoires in COVID-19. Overall study context: Some COVID-19 samples were acute and others convalescent; all came from the United States, Italy and Spain. Sources were T cells, B-cell-depleted T cells, or PBMCs; the material itself was cDNA or gDNA.

Using immunoSEQ multiplex PCR, the repertoire was profiled, and TCRdb retains in-frame clones only, with some absent. The data show about 190,000 clones, with roughly 83% seen just once and roughly 3.2% held by the top ten. The study drew participants aged 18 to 89 years from under 30 US areas. Symptom resolution, clearance, or two negative PCRs marked donors in Cohort 3 as recovered. Source material: PBMCs or T cells enriched from blood (not recorded which). The sequence came from a woman aged 30 to 39 who had recovered from COVID-19.

CDR3 sequence: CASTRRLARLNEQFF. CDR3 in DNA: TGTGCCAGCACCCGAAGGCTAGCGAGACTCAATGAGCAGTTCTTC. The chain has TRBV27 and TRBJ2-1; the D gene is possibly TRBD2 (6 bases). The CDR3 is 15 amino acids. V gave up 7 bases and J gave up 6 bases, with 19 bases separating them. The germline V gene has CDR1 MNHEY and CDR2 SMNVEV (reference sequence).